Detailed here is one TCR beta chain. Its antigen remains undetermined. Base qualities were left out, and no much larger clone turns up one base away. The CDR3 holds 18 amino acids from the cysteine to the phenylalanine. Only the CDR3 DNA stays, 54 bases, in frame from base 1. TCR beta CDR3 regions were amplified from RNA transcripts. The first round of RT-PCR for the TCR CDR3 was performed with the HTBI primer set and the Qiagen OneStep RT-PCR kit. The libraries were constructed in a second round of multiplex PCR and then size-selected and purified. Paired-end sequencing of the libraries was performed with 100 bp reads on an Illumina HiSeq2000. The source study handled its data this way. Raw data were processed with SOAPnuke, discarding reads with adapters, uncalled bases, mean Phred below 15, or no exact constant-primer or identifier match. COPE v1.2.5 was used to merge high-quality paired reads, and clonotypes were defined as unique nucleotide sequences. MiTCR v1.1 was used to align the clonotypes against IMGT TRBV, TRBD and TRBJ reference segments. The analysis included only V-J combinations with a frequency above 0.0001, which together covered 98% to 99.2% of the repertoires. A TCS score was defined as the ratio between F50 (clonal expansion) and ExV (chaos), using BLOSUM62-based TCRdist between CDR3 peptides within each V-J. Welch's t-statistics and random forest reduced just over 500 V-J features to about 13, which were used in a naive Bayes classifier (R e1071). Clones were called with MiXCR by TCRdb after fastp trimmed the public reads at Q25, and only in-frame beta chains were retained. Identical CDR3 proteins give one entry, which carries the most common genes and DNA. The V and J calls were not made by the authors but by TCRdb's processing. The sample data list about 640,000 distinct CDR3 sequences, and 20% of these were observed just once. Jointly, the top ten make up 34% of the sample.

Ophthalmopathy patients had moderately to severely active disease, with a Clinical Activity Score of 3 or more, a NOSPECS grade of 4 or more, and a disease duration of less than 3 months. Patients with uncontrolled infections, other autoimmune diseases, pregnancy or lactation were excluded. Diagnoses were established on the basis of clinical symptoms, serum thyroxine and TRAb, thyroid ultrasound, and orbital computed tomography. PBMCs were isolated from more than 9 ml of fresh peripheral blood by Ficoll-Paque density gradient centrifugation. Total RNA was extracted using Trizol reagent, and RNA quality was assessed on an Agilent 2100 Bioanalyzer. These data are taken from a study of T cells in Graves' hyperthyroidism and ophthalmopathy (dated by TCRdb to 2018 to 2020). As for the study more broadly: Peripheral blood samples were taken at the time of initial diagnosis, prior to any treatment. After blood sampling, hyperthyroidism patients were treated with methimazole at a starting dose of 30 mg daily, and ophthalmopathy patients were treated with high-dose intravenous methylprednisolone. The paper reports TCR Vbeta CDR3 sequencing of 140 or so peripheral blood samples: around 41 ophthalmopathy, about 75 hyperthyroidism and around 17 progressor patients. The study also compared thyroid tissue and blood T-cell repertoires from more than 5 Graves' hyperthyroidism patients. For training and testing, the 100 patients in the discovery cohort were randomly divided in a 7:3 ratio. To identify TCR V-J signatures that set the groups apart, the researchers used a discovery cohort of approximately 98 patients, made up of 43 with Graves' ophthalmopathy and some 56 with stable Graves' hyperthyroidism. Prospective prediction of ophthalmopathy was tested in an independent validation cohort consisting of 18 to 20 hyperthyroidism patients and approximately 16 patients who later progressed to ophthalmopathy.

Study-level results and caveats: Sample size was not statistically predetermined, and blinding of investigators to group allocation was not performed. A 13 V-J signature model separated ophthalmopathy from stable hyperthyroidism, with about 90% sensitivity and roughly 84% specificity in cross-validation and 80%/75% in testing. In validation, the model predicted progression to ophthalmopathy a median of about 6 months before onset, with roughly 70% sensitivity and 72.22% specificity. Most expanded thyroid clonotypes (frequency above 0.001) were also detected in blood, a finding suggesting that blood repertoires may reflect thyroid immune responses.

The sequence joins TRBV12-3 or TRBV12-4 to TRBJ2-1, with 13 middle bases fitting TRBD2. With the DNA end fitting TRBJ2-7 better, the J assignment may be wrong. The clonotype originates from a young man with Graves' ophthalmopathy. The specimen was blood. The nucleotide sequence is given as TGTGCCAGCAGTTTAGGTGCACTAGCGGGAGGGCTCGACAATGAGCAGTACTTC. Its protein reads: CASSLGALAGGLDNEQYF.